This T cell receptor beta chain was captured in a study of cytomegalovirus exposure and HLA in healthy donors. Findings and limits, study-wide: Trimming of TCR beta V- and J-genes showed a link, identified in a later analysis, to a missense DCLRE1C variant.

Remarks on this clone: Its antigen is still unknown.

PCR primers comprised 60 Vbeta and 13 Jbeta primers. Data came from immunoSEQ multiplex PCR; TCRdb stores just in-frame clones and leaves some out. The table lists 130,000 or so clones, about 79% of them singletons. This CDR3 has 13 amino acids. The ends were cut back, 6 bases at V and 4 bases at J, with 12 bases in the middle. Germline CDR1 reads SNHLY; CDR2 reads FYNNEI. The specimen sequenced was PBMCs. The receptor's source is a woman aged 18-35 years in good health and CMV-seropositive. The rearrangement uses TRBV2 and TRBJ1-1, with D possibly matching TRBD1 (5 bases). CDR3 nucleotide sequence: TGTGCCAGCAGAGTGGCGGGACTCACTGAAGCTTTCTTT. As protein: CASRVAGLTEAFF.